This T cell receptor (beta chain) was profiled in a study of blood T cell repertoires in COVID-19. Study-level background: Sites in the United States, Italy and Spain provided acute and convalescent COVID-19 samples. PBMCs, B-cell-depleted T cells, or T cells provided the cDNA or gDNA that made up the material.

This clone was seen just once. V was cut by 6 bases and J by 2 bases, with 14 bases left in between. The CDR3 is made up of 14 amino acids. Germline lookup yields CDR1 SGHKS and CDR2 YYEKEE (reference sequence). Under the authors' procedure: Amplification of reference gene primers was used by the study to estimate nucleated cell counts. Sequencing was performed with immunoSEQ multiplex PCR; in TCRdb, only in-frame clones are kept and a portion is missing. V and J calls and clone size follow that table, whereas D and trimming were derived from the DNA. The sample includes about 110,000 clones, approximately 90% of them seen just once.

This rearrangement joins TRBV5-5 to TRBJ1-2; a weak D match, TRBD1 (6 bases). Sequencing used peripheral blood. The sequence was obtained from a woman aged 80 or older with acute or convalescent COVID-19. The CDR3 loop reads CASNPGGPNYGYTF. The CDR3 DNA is TGTGCCAGCAATCCCGGGGGGCCAAACTATGGCTACACCTTC.